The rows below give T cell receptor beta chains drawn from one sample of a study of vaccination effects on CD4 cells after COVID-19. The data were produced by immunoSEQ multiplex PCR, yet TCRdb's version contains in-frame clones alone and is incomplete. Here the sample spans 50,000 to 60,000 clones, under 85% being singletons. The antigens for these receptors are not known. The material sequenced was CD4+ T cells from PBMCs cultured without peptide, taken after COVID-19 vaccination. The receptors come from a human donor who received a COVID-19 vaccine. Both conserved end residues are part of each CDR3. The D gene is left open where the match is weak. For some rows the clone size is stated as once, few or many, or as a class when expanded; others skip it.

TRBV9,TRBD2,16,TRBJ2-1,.,CASSAGGKLSYNEQFF,TGTGCCAGCAGCGCGGGAGGGAAGTTATCCTACAATGAGCAGTTCTTC
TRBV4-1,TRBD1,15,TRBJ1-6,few,CASSQPGQGFSPLHF,TGCGCCAGCAGCCAACCGGGACAGGGTTTTTCACCCCTCCACTTT
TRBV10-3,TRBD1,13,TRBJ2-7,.,CAITGQGSYEQYF,TGTGCCATCACAGGACAGGGGTCCTACGAGCAGTACTTC
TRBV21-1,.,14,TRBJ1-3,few,CASTPGGSGNTIYF,TGTGCCAGCACCCCAGGGGGCTCTGGAAACACCATATATTTT
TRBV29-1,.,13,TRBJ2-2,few,CSVLVQTTGELFF,TGCAGCGTTTTGGTACAAACTACCGGGGAGCTGTTTTTT
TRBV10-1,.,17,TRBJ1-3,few,CASSESRTGKSGNTIYF,TGCGCCAGCAGTGAGTCCCGTACAGGGAAGTCCGGAAACACCATATATTTT
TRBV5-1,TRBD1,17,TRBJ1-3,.,CASSSTLGQEAGNTIYF,TGCGCCAGCAGCTCGACCCTAGGACAGGAAGCTGGAAACACCATATATTTT
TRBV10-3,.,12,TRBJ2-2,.,CAINQGTGELFF,TGTGCCATCAATCAGGGCACCGGGGAGCTGTTTTTT
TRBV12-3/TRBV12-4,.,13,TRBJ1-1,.,CASSSTGNTEAFF,TGTGCCAGCAGTTCGACAGGGAACACTGAAGCTTTCTTT
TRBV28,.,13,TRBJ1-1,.,CASRGARSTEAFF,TGTGCCAGCAGAGGGGCCCGGTCCACTGAAGCTTTCTTT
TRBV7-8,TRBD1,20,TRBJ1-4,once,CASSPTITGTGGSLWEKLFF,TGTGCCAGCAGCCCGACGATAACCGGGACAGGGGGCTCGCTGTGGGAAAAACTGTTTTTT
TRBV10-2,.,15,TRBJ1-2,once,CASSEPTMWGYGYTF,TGCGCCAGCAGTGAGCCCACGATGTGGGGGTATGGCTACACCTTC
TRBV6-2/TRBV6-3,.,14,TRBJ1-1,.,CASSYREMNTEAFF,TGTGCCAGCAGTTACAGGGAAATGAACACTGAAGCTTTCTTT
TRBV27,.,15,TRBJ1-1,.,CVNREEEGPNTEAFF,TGTGTCAATAGGGAGGAAGAGGGGCCGAACACTGAAGCTTTCTTT
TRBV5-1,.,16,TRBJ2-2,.,CASSQLAGRATGELFF,TGCGCCAGCAGTCAATTGGCGGGACGGGCAACCGGGGAGCTGTTTTTT
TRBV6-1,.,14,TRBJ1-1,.,CASSEADMNTEAFF,TGTGCCAGCAGTGAAGCGGACATGAACACTGAAGCTTTCTTT
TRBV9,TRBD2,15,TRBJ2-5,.,CASSVDPGGQETQYF,TGTGCCAGCAGCGTAGATCCGGGGGGGCAAGAGACCCAGTACTTC
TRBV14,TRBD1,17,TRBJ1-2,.,CASSQHGAGGAGYGYTF,TGTGCCAGCAGCCAACACGGGGCAGGGGGCGCCGGCTATGGCTACACCTTC
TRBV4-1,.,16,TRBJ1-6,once,CASSQDLVQLNSPLHF,TGCGCCAGCAGCCAAGACTTAGTACAGCTGAATTCACCCCTCCACTTT
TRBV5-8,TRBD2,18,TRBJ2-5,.,CASSQGLAGGAYQETQYF,TGTGCCAGCAGCCAGGGACTAGCGGGGGGAGCGTACCAAGAGACCCAGTACTTC
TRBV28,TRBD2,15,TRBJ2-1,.,CASSLMPGRADEQFF,TGTGCCAGCAGTTTAATGCCGGGGAGGGCCGATGAGCAGTTCTTC
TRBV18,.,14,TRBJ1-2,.,CASAQLERNYGYTF,TGTGCCAGCGCCCAGTTGGAACGAAACTATGGCTACACCTTC
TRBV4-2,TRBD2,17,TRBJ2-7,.,CASSQRSHGEGLGEQYF,TGTGCCAGCAGCCAAAGGTCCCACGGGGAGGGCCTTGGGGAGCAGTACTTC
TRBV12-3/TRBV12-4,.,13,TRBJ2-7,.,CASSPTGKHEQYF,TGTGCCAGCAGCCCTACAGGGAAGCACGAGCAGTACTTC
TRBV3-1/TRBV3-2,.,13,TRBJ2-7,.,CASSPGTTYEQYF,TGTGCCAGCAGCCCTGGCACGACCTACGAGCAGTACTTC
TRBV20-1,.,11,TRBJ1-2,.,CSAPNSYGYTF,TGCAGTGCACCCAACAGCTATGGCTACACCTTC
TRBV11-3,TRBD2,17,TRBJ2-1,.,CASSLDRLAGVANEQFF,TGTGCCAGCAGCTTGGACCGACTAGCGGGGGTGGCCAATGAGCAGTTCTTC
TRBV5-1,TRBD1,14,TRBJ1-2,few,CASRSGGGGYGYTF,TGCGCCAGCAGATCCGGAGGGGGCGGCTATGGCTACACCTTC
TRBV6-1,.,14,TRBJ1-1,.,CASSEVPGDTEAFF,TGTGCCAGCAGTGAGGTACCGGGGGACACTGAAGCTTTCTTT